Detailed here is one T cell receptor (beta chain). From germline, CDR1 is ENHRY and CDR2 SYGVKD. The CDR3 is 17 amino acids. Losses at the gene ends were 8 bases for V and 0 bases for J; bases not matched to a gene: 8. The source of the sample is a study of shared clonotypes between healthy human individuals. Terminally differentiated effector memory CD45RA+ cells were excluded by CCR7 positive selection of CD45RO-negative cells. Libraries were prepared by immunoSEQ multiplex PCR; TCRdb keeps only in-frame clonotypes and omits some of them. The table shows about 590,000 clones, with 95% to 96% occurring only once.

The TCR was taken from a woman aged 25 to 39 in good health. This chain links TRBV10-3 with TRBJ2-7; 15 bases fit TRBD2. Sequencing was carried out using naive CD8+ T cells sorted from blood. Here the CDR3 reads CAIGPGTSGRTSYEQYF. The CDR3 DNA follows: TGTGCCATCGGCCCCGGGACTAGCGGGAGGACCTCCTACGAGCAGTACTTC.